This passage covers 30 T cell receptor beta chains from one sample sequenced in a study of T cell changes during pregnancy in multiple sclerosis. Using immunoSEQ multiplex PCR, the repertoire was profiled, and TCRdb retains in-frame clones only, with some absent. Counted here are 70,000 to 80,000 clones, around nine tenths occurring once; the ten biggest clones make up 0.43%. Material: CD4+ T cells from peripheral blood mononuclear cells, obtained before pregnancy. These receptors originate from a female donor with multiple sclerosis, enrolled in a pregnancy study.

Only one count was recorded for this clone. The chain joins TRBV15 to TRBJ2-1; 12 nucleotides agree with TRBD2. V shed 4 bases and J 7 bases; nucleotides not matched to a gene: 5. CDR1 LNHNV and CDR2 YYDKDF come from the germline V gene (reference sequence). The CDR3 is 15 residues long. The CDR3 sequence is CATSKLAGGQNEQFF. The CDR3 DNA follows: TGTGCCACCAGCAAACTAGCGGGAGGACAAAATGAGCAGTTCTTC.

The rearrangement links TRBV7-2 to TRBJ2-1, with 9 bases that match TRBD2. The J segment lost 0 bases and the V segment lost 3 bases, leaving 6 bases of the junction unmatched. CDR3 length: 17 residues. Germline lookup yields CDR1 SGHTA and CDR2 FQGNSA. CDR3 in amino acids: CASSFRTSVSSYNEQFF. CDR3 nucleotide sequence: TGTGCCAGCAGCTTCCGGACTAGCGTAAGCTCCTACAATGAGCAGTTCTTC.

This clone has only one observation. V gene TRBV18 combines with J gene TRBJ1-3; D is unresolved. The CDR3 runs 14 residues. CDR1 and CDR2 from the germline V gene are KGHSH and LQKENI. V gave up 6 bases and J gave up 0 bases, with 9 bases separating them. CDR3 nucleotide sequence: TGTGCCAGCTCCATGAGTAGCTCTGGAAACACCATATATTTT. Its translation is CASSMSSSGNTIYF.

The chain is built from TRBV6-1 and TRBJ1-6; possible D gene TRBD1, 6 bases. The CDR3 extends over 13 amino acids. V lost 8 bases to trimming and J lost 11 bases, with 16 bases between them. The germline CDR1 and CDR2 sequences are MNHNS and SASEGT. CDR3 sequence reads: CASGKQGFPPLHF. The CDR3 DNA sequence: TGTGCCAGCGGTAAACAGGGTTTCCCACCCCTCCACTTT.

The chain joins TRBV9 to TRBJ2-1; 7 bases agree with TRBD2. This CDR3 comprises 15 residues. V shed 5 bases and J 0 bases; nucleotides not matched to a gene: 5. Germline loops: CDR1 SGDLS, CDR2 YYNGEE. CDR3 coding DNA: TGTGCCAGCAGTATAAGCGGGAACTCCTACAATGAGCAGTTCTTC. The encoded protein is CASSISGNSYNEQFF. The full variable domain, rest sourced from reference TRBV9 and TRBJ2-1, is DSGVTQTPKHLITATGQRVTLRCSPRSGDLSVYWYQQSLDQGLQFLIQYYNGEERAKGNILERFSAQQFPDLHSELNLSSLELGDSALYFCASSISGNSYNEQFFGPGTRLTVL.

The CDR3 sequence is CASSDSTRANEKLFF. The CDR3 region has the DNA TGTGCCAGCAGTGATTCCACTAGGGCTAATGAAAAACTGTTTTTT. The chain links TRBV6-1 to TRBJ1-4; D uncertain. Germline lookup yields CDR1 MNHNS and CDR2 SASEGT. The CDR3 loop spans 15 amino acids. Trimming took off 3 bases at V and 3 bases at J, with 11 bases between the two ends.

This chain links TRBV5-1 with TRBJ2-3; possibly TRBD2 for D (5 bases). CDR3 length: 14 amino acids. CDR1 is SGHRS, CDR2 YFSETQ, per germline. V dropped 7 bases and J dropped 4 bases, with 16 bases sitting between them. CDR3 nucleotides: TGCGCCAGCTCTCGACGGGAAGGTGCAGATACGCAGTATTTT. It specifies CASSRREGADTQYF.

The chain joins TRBV27 to TRBJ2-7, with 11 bases aligning to TRBD2. Unmatched junction bases numbered 15, after V lost 5 bases and J lost 6 bases. The CDR3 length is 17 residues. Germline V gene data show CDR1 as MNHEY and CDR2 as SMNVEV (reference sequence). In DNA form, the CDR3 reads TGTGCCAGCAGTAGCCAAGGCGGTAGCGGGAGGGGGAGCGAGCAGTACTTC. Translating gives CASSSQGGSGRGSEQYF.

The rearrangement links TRBV11-3 to TRBJ2-2; TRBD2 matches at 8 bases. Losses at the gene ends were 5 bases for V and 7 bases for J; bases not matched to a gene: 9. This CDR3 is built from 15 residues. The V gene's germline CDR1 is SGHNT and CDR2 YENEEA. CDR3 region: CASSPSGRKGGELFF. The CDR3 nucleotides read TGTGCCAGCAGCCCCAGCGGGAGAAAGGGCGGGGAGCTGTTTTTT. Full variable domain (outside the CDR3, taken from reference TRBV11-3 and TRBJ2-2): EAGVVQSPRYKIIEKKQPVAFWCNPISGHNTLYWYLQNLGQGPELLIRYENEEAVDDSQLPKDRFSAERLKGVDSTLKIQPAELGDSAVYLCASSPSGRKGGELFFGEGSRLTVL.

This rearrangement joins TRBV30 to TRBJ2-7; D might be TRBD1 (6 bases). CDR1 is GTSNPN, CDR2 SVGIG, per germline (reference sequence). Trimming removed 3 bases at V and 2 bases at J, with 8 bases between. The CDR3 totals 12 residues. Written as DNA, the CDR3 is TGTGCCTGGAGGGACAGCACCTACGAGCAGTACTTC. Encoded protein: CAWRDSTYEQYF.

The chain joins TRBV7-2 to TRBJ1-2; D unresolved. The length of the CDR3 is 15 residues. V shed 1 base and J shed 0 bases, with 9 bases lying between them. Germline V gives CDR1 SGHTA, CDR2 FQGNSA. CDR3 sequence (DNA): TGTGCCAGCAGCTTAGGGCTGAATACTAACTATGGCTACACCTTC. This translates into CASSLGLNTNYGYTF.

The rearrangement joins TRBV25-1 to TRBJ1-3, with D maybe TRBD1 (5 bases). The CDR3 covers 13 residues. Germline CDR1 MGHDK, CDR2 SYGVNS. Trimming took off 6 bases at V and 0 bases at J, with 6 bases between the two ends. CDR3 bases: TGTGCCAGCAGGGACATCTCTGGAAACACCATATATTTT. Its translation is CASRDISGNTIYF.

This clone was seen once. J is TRBJ2-2 and V is TRBV30, with 8 bases aligning to TRBD2. CDR3 length: 17 amino acids. In germline, CDR1 is GTSNPN, CDR2 SVGIG (reference sequence). V lost 0 bases to trimming and J lost 6 bases; unmatched junction nucleotides: 12. The CDR3 loop reads CAWSVRLGAGVPGELFF. The CDR3 DNA is TGTGCCTGGAGTGTACGTTTGGGAGCGGGAGTCCCCGGGGAGCTGTTTTTT. The full variable domain, in which reference TRBV30 and TRBJ2-2 provide the parts outside the CDR3, is SQTIHQWPATLVQPVGSPLSLECTVEGTSNPNLYWYRQAAGRGLQLLFYSVGIGQISSEVPQNLSASRPQDRQFILSSKKLLLSDSGFYLCAWSVRLGAGVPGELFFGEGSRLTVL.

The rearrangement joins TRBV5-1 to TRBJ2-6; D is unclear. Trimming cost V 1 base and J 0 bases, with 5 bases left between them. There are 15 residues in the CDR3. Germline loops: CDR1 SGHRS, CDR2 YFSETQ. The CDR3 bases are TGCGCCAGCAGCTTGACTGTCTCTGGGGCCAACGTCCTGACTTTC. Translated: CASSLTVSGANVLTF.

The chain couples TRBV2 to TRBJ2-1, with D unclear. The CDR3 loop spans 16 amino acids. Deletions cut 7 bases from V and 5 bases from J, with 21 bases between. CDR1 and CDR2 (germline): SNHLY, FYNNEI. Written as DNA, the CDR3 is TGTGCCAGCACCCTGAGGTTGATTGCGAAGGACAATGAGCAGTTCTTC. As protein: CASTLRLIAKDNEQFF.

The V gene is TRBV30, the J gene TRBJ2-2; a possible D gene is TRBD2 (7 bases). This CDR3 region has 14 residues. The V and J ends lost 1 base and 4 bases respectively, with 10 bases between them. Germline V gives CDR1 GTSNPN, CDR2 SVGIG (reference sequence). This CDR3 reads CAWSGGGGTGELFF. In DNA, the CDR3 is TGTGCCTGGAGTGGGGGAGGGGGCACCGGGGAGCTGTTTTTT.

The rearrangement links TRBV7-2 to TRBJ1-3, with TRBD1 as a possible D gene (6 bases). The CDR3 is 17 amino acids. V lost 5 bases and J 1 base, leaving 18 bases between the germline ends. Germline V gene data show CDR1 as SGHTA and CDR2 as FQGNSA. The DNA of the CDR3 is TGTGCCAGCAGCATATACAGGGACCCGAGTTCTGGAAACACCATATATTTT. It is translated as CASSIYRDPSSGNTIYF.

CDR3 DNA sequence: TGTGCCAGCAATCGTCATGTTACTACCAATGAGCAGTTCTTC. Encoded protein: CASNRHVTTNEQFF. The chain combines TRBV2 with TRBJ2-1, with D uncertain. Trimming removed 7 bases from V and 6 bases from J, with 16 bases in between. The CDR3 is 14 residues long. Germline-derived CDR1 and CDR2 are SNHLY and FYNNEI.

The rearrangement uses TRBV28 and TRBJ2-3, with a tentative D call TRBD1 (5 bases). Trimming cost V 2 bases and J 1 base, with 22 bases left between them. The CDR3 consists of 19 residues. Germline V gene sequence: CDR1 MDHEN, CDR2 SYDVKM. The CDR3 region has the DNA TGTGCCAGCAGTTTAAGTTTAACCCAGGGTATAAGGGGCACAGATACGCAGTATTTT. Its protein is CASSLSLTQGIRGTDTQYF.

The chain links TRBV7-2 to TRBJ1-2; D is possibly TRBD1 (5 bases). V lost 2 bases to trimming and J lost 7 bases, with 14 bases between them. CDR3 length equals 14 residues. Germline CDR1 and CDR2: SGHTA and FQGNSA. CDR3 protein: CASSLIPRTGGYTF. CDR3 nucleotide sequence: TGTGCCAGCAGCTTAATCCCGCGTACAGGTGGCTACACCTTC.

J is TRBJ1-2 and V is TRBV14, with D unresolved. This CDR3 spans 12 amino acids. Trimming removed 2 bases from V and 4 bases from J, with 5 bases in between. Germline V gene sequence: CDR1 SGHDN, CDR2 FVKESK. The CDR3 nucleotides are TGTGCCAGCAGCCAACACACCTATGGCTACACCTTC. It translates to CASSQHTYGYTF.

The genes are TRBV2 and TRBJ2-5, with no clear D. The germline V gene encodes CDR1 SNHLY and CDR2 FYNNEI. The CDR3 has 11 residues. Trimming pared 5 bases from V and 2 bases from J, leaving 3 bases between. In DNA form, the CDR3 reads TGTGCCAGCAGTCAACAAGAGACCCAGTACTTC. This encodes CASSQQETQYF.

The J gene is TRBJ2-7, the V gene TRBV27; weak D call: TRBD2 (5 bases). The CDR3 is made up of 13 amino acids. V was cut by 7 bases and J by 0 bases, with 10 bases left in between. Germline CDR1 MNHEY, CDR2 SMNVEV (reference sequence). The chain's CDR3 is CASKTAASYEQYF. The CDR3 DNA reads TGTGCCAGCAAAACAGCGGCCTCCTACGAGCAGTACTTC.

V is TRBV5-1 and J is TRBJ2-3; 11 bases agree with TRBD2. Looked up from germline, CDR1 is SGHRS and CDR2 is YFSETQ. V was pared by 4 bases and J by 1 base, with 2 bases of the junction left unmatched. The CDR3 length is 15 residues. The CDR3 reads CASSVLAGGTDTQYF. Written as DNA, the CDR3 is TGCGCCAGCAGCGTACTAGCGGGGGGCACAGATACGCAGTATTTT.

This chain uses TRBV28 with TRBJ1-2; D call uncertain. Per the germline V gene, CDR1 is MDHEN and CDR2 is SYDVKM. V was cut by 2 bases and J by 8 bases, with 9 bases left in between. The CDR3 covers 12 residues. This chain's CDR3 is CASSLTGWGYTF. CDR3 sequence (DNA): TGTGCCAGCAGTTTAACGGGTTGGGGCTACACCTTC.

The rearrangement joins TRBV29-1 to TRBJ1-3; 7 bases fit TRBD1. The CDR3 totals 15 residues. The J segment lost 0 bases and the V segment lost 6 bases, leaving 8 bases of the junction unmatched. CDR1 and CDR2 from the germline V gene are SQVTM and ANQGSEA. The CDR3 nucleotides are TGCAGCGTCGGATACAGGGGCCTCTCTGGAAACACCATATATTTT. Its translation is CSVGYRGLSGNTIYF. The full variable domain, in which reference TRBV29-1 and TRBJ1-3 provide the parts outside the CDR3, is SAVISQKPSRDICQRGTSLTIQCQVDSQVTMMFWYRQQPGQSLTLIATANQGSEATYESGFVIDKFPISRPNLTFSTLTVSNMSPEDSSIYLCSVGYRGLSGNTIYFGEGSWLTVV.

This clone showed up just a few times. V is TRBV12-2 and J is TRBJ2-1; the table's D call TRBD2 went unverified against the DNA. TRBV12-2 is termed a pseudogene. There are 10 residues in the CDR3. As DNA, the CDR3 is TGTGCAAGGAGAGGCAATGAGCAGTTCTTC. Translated, it gives CARRGNEQFF.

The chain joins TRBV18 to TRBJ1-6; D is perhaps TRBD1 (5 bases). Germline CDR1 reads KGHSH; CDR2 reads LQKENI. The CDR3 has 13 residues. Trimming cost V 2 bases and J 9 bases, with 8 bases left between them. The CDR3 sequence: CASSPDSVSPLHF. As DNA, the CDR3 is TGTGCCAGCTCACCAGACAGCGTTTCACCCCTCCACTTT. The full variable domain, with the rest looked up from reference TRBV18 and TRBJ1-6, is NAGVMQNPRHLVRRRGQEARLRCSPMKGHSHVYWYRQLPEEGLKFMVYLQKENIIDESGMPKERFSAEFPKEGPSILRIQQVVRGDSAAYFCASSPDSVSPLHFGNGTRLTVT.

The rearrangement uses TRBV25-1 and TRBJ2-1; 13 nucleotides match TRBD2. Germline loops: CDR1 MGHDK, CDR2 SYGVNS. Trimming removed 7 bases from V and 10 bases from J; junction bases left unmatched: 10. The CDR3 contains 15 residues. The CDR3 bases are TGTGCCAGCAAGGGATTTGGGACTAGCGGGGCCGAGCAGTTCTTC. This codes for CASKGFGTSGAEQFF.

The chain combines TRBV4-1 with TRBJ1-1, with no clear D. The CDR3 is made up of 14 amino acids. The V and J ends lost 3 bases and 0 bases respectively, with 8 bases between them. Per germline, CDR1 MGHRA and CDR2 YSYEKL. The CDR3, as DNA: TGCGCCAGCAGCCAGGCAGGCGTGAACACTGAAGCTTTCTTT. This encodes CASSQAGVNTEAFF.